These T cell receptor beta chains were read from a single sample in a study of human T cells and chemical hapten exposure. TCRdb re-called the RACE reads through MiXCR, storing one row per CDR3 protein. The profile shows tens of thousands of distinct CDR3 sequences, 8% to 13% of them singletons. The sample was whole blood, taken in connection with sensitization to the hapten diphenylcyclopropenone (DPC). All receptors come from a man aged 35 to 55 with alopecia areata. Some clones in this sample may be carry-over from other donors' samples. Each CDR3 is given with its conserved first and last residue. D genes are given only for firm matches. Only part of the rows carry a size: once, few, many, or a class if the clone is expanded.

CDR3 length,D gene,V gene,J gene,clone size,CDR3 DNA,CDR3 protein
13,NA,TRBV6-5,TRBJ2-7,NA,TGTGCCAGCAGTTATCAGAGCCTCGACGAGCAGTACTTC,CASSYQSLDEQYF
17,TRBD1,TRBV18,TRBJ1-3,few,TGTGCCAGCTCACTACAGGGGGCGCGAATCCTCGGAAACACCATATATTTT,CASSLQGARILGNTIYF
13,NA,TRBV20-1,TRBJ2-3,many,TGCAGTGCTCCCGACGGCAGCACAGATACGCAGTATTTT,CSAPDGSTDTQYF
15,TRBD1,TRBV12-3/TRBV12-4,TRBJ1-3,many,TGTGCCAGCAGTTTCGGGGACAGATCCGGAAACACCATATATTTT,CASSFGDRSGNTIYF
14,NA,TRBV16,TRBJ1-6,few,TGTGCCAGCAGCCAAGATTTCTATAATTCACCCCTCCACTTT,CASSQDFYNSPLHF
14,NA,TRBV6-2/TRBV6-3,TRBJ2-5,NA,TGTGCCAGCCACGGCAGACGATTCCAAGAGACCCAGTACTTC,CASHGRRFQETQYF
15,NA,TRBV12-3/TRBV12-4,TRBJ1-5,NA,TGTGCCAGCAGTAGAGAAAGGGGGGTCGGCCAGCCCCAGCATTTT,CASSRERGVGQPQHF
15,NA,TRBV5-1,TRBJ2-1,few,TGCGCCAGCAGCTTTACGGGCGACCTAAACAATGAGCAGTTCTTC,CASSFTGDLNNEQFF
16,TRBD1,TRBV29-1,TRBJ2-2,many,TGCAGCTCCCGATGTGGACAGGCTATTAACACCGGGGAGCTGTTTTTT,CSSRCGQAINTGELFF
16,TRBD2,TRBV7-2,TRBJ2-7,few,TGTGCCAGCAGCGGTAGCCCCAGGACTAGCGGGAGCGGGCAGTACTTC,CASSGSPRTSGSGQYF
18,NA,TRBV6-2/TRBV6-3,TRBJ2-1,few,TGTGCCAGCAGCGTAGCCGGGACTGTTCCCCTCAAGTGGAATGAGCAGTTCTTC,CASSVAGTVPLKWNEQFF
14,NA,TRBV5-1,TRBJ1-4,NA,TGCGCCAGCAGGGTCGGTGGGGACTCGGCGAAACTGTTTTTT,CASRVGGDSAKLFF
13,NA,TRBV7-9,TRBJ1-4,many,TGTGCCAGCAACCCGGAGAGCGTGTATGAACTGTTTTTT,CASNPESVYELFF
14,NA,TRBV30,TRBJ1-6,few,TGTGCTTACAATCTTCAGGGGTTTAATTCACCCCTCCACTTT,CAYNLQGFNSPLHF
17,TRBD1,TRBV5-1,TRBJ2-4,NA,TGCGCCAGCAGCCCCGGACAGGGAAGACTAGCCAAAAACATTCAGTACTTC,CASSPGQGRLAKNIQYF
13,NA,TRBV11-2,TRBJ1-2,NA,TGTGCCAGCACCCCCGGGATCGACTATGGCTACACCTTC,CASTPGIDYGYTF
13,NA,TRBV28,TRBJ2-7,NA,TGTGCCAGCAGCCGGGGCCCAGCCTACGAGCAGTACTTC,CASSRGPAYEQYF
15,NA,TRBV12-3/TRBV12-4,TRBJ2-2,few,TGTGCCAGCAGTACGCCTAGCGTGAACACCGGGGAGCTGTTTTTT,CASSTPSVNTGELFF
16,TRBD2,TRBV7-2,TRBJ2-3,many,TGTGCCAGCAGCCCGGGGCTAGCGGGAGTCGCAGATACGCAGTATTTT,CASSPGLAGVADTQYF
13,TRBD2,TRBV20-1,TRBJ2-3,NA,TGCAGTGCTAGCGGGAGGGCCGGGGATACGCAGTATTTT,CSASGRAGDTQYF
18,TRBD2,TRBV5-1,TRBJ2-5,few,TGCGCCAGCAGCGGTGGACTAGCGGGAGCCGCGATAGAAGAGACCCAGTACTTC,CASSGGLAGAAIEETQYF
16,NA,TRBV28,TRBJ2-3,NA,TGTGCCAGCAGTTCGATCCCAGCGGTAAGCACAGATACGCAGTATTTT,CASSSIPAVSTDTQYF
13,NA,TRBV5-1,TRBJ1-1,NA,TGCGCCAGCAGCGGGACCGGGACCCTGGAAGCTTTCTTT,CASSGTGTLEAFF
17,TRBD2,TRBV6-2/TRBV6-3,TRBJ2-1,NA,TGTGCCAGCAGCTCGACTAGCGGGAGGGCCCTCTACAATGAGCAGTTCTTC,CASSSTSGRALYNEQFF
17,TRBD2,TRBV28,TRBJ2-5,NA,TGTGCCAGCAGTTTAGACTTAGCGGGAGGGCCGAAGGAGACCCAGTACTTC,CASSLDLAGGPKETQYF
14,TRBD1,TRBV20-1,TRBJ1-2,many,TGCAGTGCGGGGACAGGGGCCTTTAACTATGGCTACACCTTC,CSAGTGAFNYGYTF
14,NA,TRBV5-1,TRBJ2-3,NA,TGCGCCAGCAGCTTGGTGTTGCCGTCAGATACGCAGTATTTT,CASSLVLPSDTQYF
15,NA,TRBV18,TRBJ1-1,few,TGTGCCAGCTCACCCATGGGACGGTTGAACACTGAAGCTTTCTTT,CASSPMGRLNTEAFF
13,TRBD1,TRBV2,TRBJ1-6,NA,TGTGCCAGTGGGGACAGTTATAATTCACCCCTCCACTTT,CASGDSYNSPLHF
16,NA,TRBV20-1,TRBJ1-1,many,TGCAGTGCCCCAATCCGGGGTGGGGAGCCGAACACTGAAGCTTTCTTT,CSAPIRGGEPNTEAFF
15,NA,TRBV4-1,TRBJ2-3,NA,TGCGCCAGCAGCCAAGATCCCCAGGGACGAGATACGCAGTATTTT,CASSQDPQGRDTQYF
13,NA,TRBV20-1,TRBJ2-1,few,TGCAGTGCTAGACTGGCTCCTAGGAATGAGCAGTTCTTC,CSARLAPRNEQFF
15,TRBD1,TRBV7-2,TRBJ1-2,few,TGTGCCAGCAGCTTAGCAGGGGGCGCGGACTATGGCTACACCTTC,CASSLAGGADYGYTF
14,NA,TRBV18,TRBJ2-4,many,TGTGCCAGCTCACCATCTGATTTAGCGGAGTTTCAGTACTTC,CASSPSDLAEFQYF
17,NA,TRBV7-9,TRBJ2-3,NA,TGTGCCAGCAGCCAAAGGGGCCCACTTTCTAGCACAGATACGCAGTATTTT,CASSQRGPLSSTDTQYF
18,NA,TRBV7-9,TRBJ2-3,NA,TGTGCCAGCAGCCCCCGCGAGCCGGGAATATTAGGCCCAGATACGCAGTATTTT,CASSPREPGILGPDTQYF
15,NA,TRBV11-1,TRBJ2-1,many,TGTGCCAGCAGCTTTACACCTCAAGATAACCATGAGCAGTTCTTC,CASSFTPQDNHEQFF
14,NA,TRBV7-2,TRBJ2-3,NA,TGTGCCAGCAGCTTAAAGGTGGGGCGAGATACGCAGTATTTT,CASSLKVGRDTQYF
15,TRBD1,TRBV4-3,TRBJ2-3,NA,TGCGCCAGCAGCCGGACAGGGGGAAGCACAGATACGCAGTATTTT,CASSRTGGSTDTQYF
12,NA,TRBV7-2,TRBJ2-3,few,TGTGCCAGCAGCGTACTAGCAAATACGCAGTATTTT,CASSVLANTQYF
14,TRBD2,TRBV10-3,TRBJ2-3,many,TGTGCCAGTCGCGGTAGCGGGGGCACAGATACGCAGTATTTT,CASRGSGGTDTQYF
12,NA,TRBV19,TRBJ2-1,NA,TGTGCCAGTAACTCCAGGGACAATGAGCAGTTCTTC,CASNSRDNEQFF
15,TRBD1,TRBV27,TRBJ2-3,few,TGTGCCAGCAGGTCCCCTCCGACAGGGTCAGATACGCAGTATTTT,CASRSPPTGSDTQYF
16,NA,TRBV7-2,TRBJ2-1,few,TGTGCCAGCAGCTTACAGGGCCCCTCCTTATACAATGAGCAGTTCTTC,CASSLQGPSLYNEQFF
13,NA,TRBV7-2,TRBJ2-4,NA,TGTGCCAGCAGCGTCTTGGGGGCGAACATTCAGTACTTC,CASSVLGANIQYF
15,NA,TRBV5-1,TRBJ2-7,few,TGCGCCAGCAGTTACGGGCCAGGGCCTGCCTACGAGCAGTACTTC,CASSYGPGPAYEQYF
22,TRBD2,TRBV12-5,TRBJ2-3,NA,TGTGCTAGTGGTTCGGCCCCTTCTATCTTAGCGGGAGGACTTTATAGCACAGATACGCAGTATTTT,CASGSAPSILAGGLYSTDTQYF
14,NA,TRBV20-1,TRBJ2-3,NA,TGCAGTGCTAGCGTTGTGAGGGCCGCAGATACGCAGTATTTT,CSASVVRAADTQYF
11,NA,TRBV2,TRBJ2-1,NA,TGTGCCAGCAGTGAAAGGGGGAAGCAGTTCTTC,CASSERGKQFF
17,NA,TRBV24-1,TRBJ1-1,few,TGTGCCACCAGTGATTTGCTCGGGGGGCGCGGGAACACTGAAGCTTTCTTT,CATSDLLGGRGNTEAFF
17,TRBD1,TRBV24-1,TRBJ2-1,NA,TGTGCCACCAGTGGTGAACCCGGGACAGGGAGAGGGAATGAGCAGTTCTTC,CATSGEPGTGRGNEQFF
14,NA,TRBV7-9,TRBJ2-2,few,TGTGCCAGCAGCTTTGAGATGATGGCCGGGGAGCTGTTTTTT,CASSFEMMAGELFF
13,TRBD1,TRBV29-1,TRBJ1-2,NA,TGCAGCGTCGTGAATGACCGCAGGGGGGGCTACACCTTC,CSVVNDRRGGYTF
12,NA,TRBV6-1,TRBJ1-1,NA,TGTGCCAGCAGTGAAGTGCGTGCTCGATATTTCTTT,CASSEVRARYFF
15,TRBD1,TRBV5-1,TRBJ2-3,few,TGCGCCAGCAGTCAAACAGGGGCAGGTACAGATACGCAGTATTTT,CASSQTGAGTDTQYF